This T cell receptor beta chain comes out of a study of cytomegalovirus exposure and HLA in healthy donors. Study in general: From donors who were HLA-typed, an early data release held 75 million to 85 million unique TCRs. Findings of the study overall: Among TCR beta chains, those listed as cytomegalovirus-associated numbered 164.

The PCR ran on 60 Vbeta and 13 Jbeta primers. The table came from immunoSEQ multiplex PCR; TCRdb's copy has only in-frame clones and leaves some out. Counted here are under 200,000 clones, around 86% occurring once; the ten biggest clones make up over 5.5%. A note on this clone: Its target is unknown.

Trimming at V came to 5 bases and at J to 5 bases, leaving 5 bases not matched to a gene. The CDR3 consists of 13 residues. Germline V gene data show CDR1 as SGHRS and CDR2 as YFSETQ. V usage is TRBV5-1 and J usage is TRBJ2-7; 9 positions agree with TRBD1. Material for sequencing was PBMCs. This sequence originates from a man aged 40-49 years in good health and CMV-seropositive. Written as DNA, the CDR3 is TGCGCCAGCAGTGCGACAGGGGGGCACGAGCAGTACTTC. Residues: CASSATGGHEQYF.